This T cell receptor (beta chain) was profiled in a study of blood T cell repertoires in COVID-19. Assay: immunoSEQ multiplex PCR; the TCRdb copy retains only in-frame clones and omits some. The data contain some 90,000 clones, approximately 86% of them singletons. Trimming at V came to 4 bases and at J to 3 bases, leaving 4 bases not matched to a gene. Germline assignment: CDR1 SGHTA and CDR2 FQGNSA. The CDR3 is 15 amino acids. Sample: peripheral blood. The TCR originated in a man of 80 years or more with active or convalescent COVID-19. The rearrangement links TRBV7-2 to TRBJ2-3, with 10 bases lining up with TRBD2. The DNA of the CDR3 is TGTGCCAGCAGCTGGCAAGCGGGGGGGACAGATACGCAGTATTTT. As protein: CASSWQAGGTDTQYF.